Each of the 2 T cell receptor beta chains below was sequenced from the same sample in a study of cytomegalovirus exposure and HLA in healthy donors (TCRdb year 2017). Receptor libraries were prepared by the immunoSEQ multiplex PCR assay. The multiplex PCR relied on a mix of 60 forward primers for TCR Vbeta segments and 13 reverse primers for TCR Jbeta segments. Not all clones reach the TCRdb copy of this immuneACCESS table, which keeps in-frame sequences only. Checked studies attribute under half of the gap to unresolved V genes and leave the rest unexplained. The sample table lists about 160,000 clones, 65% to 80% of them with a count of one. The biggest ten clones account for about 2.4% of the sample. The specimen was PBMCs. The receptors derive from a woman aged 40 to 55 in good health and CMV-seropositive.

The chain employs TRBV14 and TRBJ1-6; no firm D call. Germline V CDR1 and CDR2: SGHDN, FVKESK. This CDR3 contains 12 residues. V lost 0 bases and J 9 bases, leaving 3 bases between the germline ends. CDR3 sequence reads: CASSQEASPLHF. In DNA form, the CDR3 reads TGTGCCAGCAGCCAAGAAGCTTCACCCCTCCACTTT.

The rearrangement links TRBV9 to TRBJ1-1, with D perhaps TRBD1 (5 bases). The CDR3 covers 15 residues. In germline, CDR1 is SGDLS, CDR2 YYNGEE. The V end was cut by 1 base, the J end by 4 bases, with 14 bases between. Here the CDR3 reads CASSVIGDSTTEAFF. The CDR3 region has the DNA TGTGCCAGCAGCGTAATAGGGGATTCGACCACTGAAGCTTTCTTT.